The 24 T cell receptor beta chains listed next were all sequenced from one sample in a study of tumor-infiltrating lymphocytes in primary liver carcinoma. Starting from 500 ng of total RNA, TCR beta cDNA was produced with a primer in the constant region. It was through three nested multiplex PCR rounds of slightly modified ARM-PCR that TCR beta libraries arose. PCR rounds one and two used TRBV1-TRBV30 forward primers with a C-beta reverse primer for around 11 cycles each. TCRdb reanalysed the multiplex PCR reads using MiXCR and keeps one entry per CDR3 protein. The top ten clones hold approximately 19% of a sample with tens of thousands of distinct CDR3 sequences, approximately 77% of them seen once. Unsorted bulk tissue of about 19-33 mg yielded co-extracted RNA and DNA. The sample was liver tumor tissue from sampling region 1. Subset noted: tumor region T1, superior pole. The receptors come from a man in his forties or fifties with primary liver carcinoma and hepatitis B virus infection.

In its sample, this clonotype was seen once. This chain connects TRBV30 to TRBJ1-6; the D is unclear. Per germline, CDR1 GTSNPN and CDR2 SVGIG (reference sequence). The CDR3 totals 14 residues. V lost 2 bases and J lost 9, with 14 bases in between. The CDR3 here is CAWSLGQDGSPLHF. The CDR3 nucleotides are TGTGCCTGGAGTCTCGGTCAGGATGGTTCACCCCTCCACTTT.

The chain couples TRBV6-1 to TRBJ2-5; D gene unclear. The CDR3 is 15 residues long. With 4 bases removed from V and 7 bases from J, the gap between germline ends came to 19 bases. Germline V gene lookup returns CDR1 MNHNS and CDR2 SASEGT. CDR3 nucleotides: TGTGCCAGCAGTGGCCCCAGGAAGCTCCAAAGGACCCAGTACTTC. It codes for CASSGPRKLQRTQYF.

This clonotype was seen only a few times. The chain uses TRBV20-1 and TRBJ2-1; unclear D gene. Germline V gives CDR1 DFQATT, CDR2 SNEGSKA (reference sequence). V lost 6 bases to trimming and J lost 5 bases, with 11 bases between them. This CDR3 is 12 amino acids long. The CDR3 nucleotides read TGCAGTGCGACCACGGCCCACAATGAGCAGTTCTTC. It specifies CSATTAHNEQFF.

Turning to this clonotype: One end of the junction does not line up with germline, which may come from a read error. This sequence joins TRBV4-1 and TRBJ2-7, with TRBD1 identical over 8 bases. CDR1 is MGHRA and CDR2 is YSYEKL in the germline V gene. The CDR3 covers 14 residues. Here the CDR3 reads CASSLYGQGHDQYF. Written as DNA, the CDR3 is TGCGCCAGCAGCCTCTACGGACAGGGCCACGATCAGTATTTC.

V usage is TRBV29-1 and J usage is TRBJ2-7; D possibly corresponds to TRBD1 (5 bases). CDR1 and CDR2 from the germline V gene are SQVTM and ANQGSEA. This CDR3 comprises 13 residues. Trimming cost V 4 bases and J 4 bases, with 14 bases left between them. CDR3: CSVGCQGSYEQYF. CDR3 nucleotides: TGCAGCGTTGGGTGTCAGGGTTCATACGAGCAGTACTTC.

This clonotype was detected ten times or more. In DNA form, the CDR3 reads TGTGCCTGGAGGAGAGGGGTTGGCGGCACAGATACGCAGTATTTT. It yields the protein CAWRRGVGGTDTQYF. The chain carries TRBV30 and TRBJ2-3; D is tentatively TRBD1 or TRBD2 (5 bases each). The V and J ends lost 3 bases and 1 base respectively, with 14 bases between them. From germline, CDR1 is GTSNPN and CDR2 SVGIG (reference sequence). The CDR3 extends over 15 amino acids.

Of note for this clonotype: Its ends do not fully match the called genes, so a read error is possible. V is TRBV10-3 and J is TRBJ1-6; no reliable D call. The CDR3 covers 14 residues. Germline V lookup: CDR1 ENHRY, CDR2 SYGVKD. The CDR3 protein is CAINEGQEGSPLYF. Written as DNA, the CDR3 is TGTGCCATCAATGAAGGGCAAGAGGGCTCACCCCTCTACTTT.

This chain uses TRBV11-2 with TRBJ1-2, with 8 bases matching TRBD1. CDR1 and CDR2 (germline): SGHAT, FQNNGV. CDR3 length: 15 amino acids. Unmatched junction bases numbered 12, after V lost 9 bases and J lost 3 bases. The DNA for the CDR3 is TGTGCCAGGAGCGCACAGGGGGGAGGGGACTATGGCTACACCTTC. Translating gives CARSAQGGGDYGYTF.

A note on this clonotype: The junction differs from germline at one of its ends, possibly a read error. This chain uses TRBV29-1 with TRBJ2-3, with 7 bases aligning to TRBD2. CDR1 is SQVTM, CDR2 ANQGSEA, per germline. This CDR3 comprises 14 residues. The CDR3 DNA reads as TGCAGCGCCCGACTCGGGAGGTCCACAGATACGCACTATTTT. Translated, it gives CSARLGRSTDTHYF.

To note about this clonotype: The CDR3 does not close with the conserved phenylalanine or tryptophan, likely indicating a read error. The chain links TRBV13 to TRBJ2-7, with 12 bases aligning to TRBD2. In germline, CDR1 is PRHDT, CDR2 FYEKMQ (reference sequence). Losses at the gene ends were 5 bases for V and 0 bases for J; bases not matched to a gene: 11. This CDR3 contains 18 residues. The CDR3: CASSTPGLAGLSSYEQYL. Written as DNA, the CDR3 is TGTGCCAGCAGCACCCCGGGACTAGCGGGCCTCAGCTCCTACGAGCAGTACTTA.

The chain couples TRBV6-6 to TRBJ1-2, with D hard to call. The CDR3 has 16 amino acids. V shed 0 bases and J shed 3 bases, with 14 bases lying between them. The germline V gene encodes CDR1 MNHNY and CDR2 SVGAGI (reference sequence). CDR3 nucleotide sequence: TGTGCCAGCAGTTACTCATATGCTGGCAGTGACTATGGCTACACCTTC. As protein: CASSYSYAGSDYGYTF.

As for this clonotype: One end of the junction varies from germline; a read error may be responsible. The chain is built from TRBV12-3 or TRBV12-4 and TRBJ2-2; a possible D gene is TRBD2 (6 bases). This CDR3 is 15 amino acids long. The DNA of the CDR3 is TGTACCAGCACCCCCGGCGGGGTTAACACCGGGGAGCTGTTTTTT. Translated, it gives CTSTPGGVNTGELFF.

This clonotype was counted between two and nine times. This sequence may be a read error, since a much larger clone differs from it by one base. J is TRBJ2-3 and V is TRBV5-5; tentatively, D is TRBD2 (5 bases). This CDR3 comprises 14 residues. The germline CDR1 and CDR2 sequences are SGHKS and YYEKEE (reference sequence). Between the trimmed V and J ends, which lost 4 bases and 4 bases, there was a span of 13 bases. The CDR3 DNA is TGTGCCAGCAGCACATACGTAGCGCCAGATACGCAGTATTTT. Translation: CASSTYVAPDTQYF.

This clonotype was detected ten times or more. V and J are TRBV12-3 or TRBV12-4 and TRBJ2-7; D uncertain. The CDR3 runs 14 residues. V gave up 2 bases and J gave up 0 bases, with 8 bases separating them. The CDR3 coding sequence is TGTGCCAGCAGTTTAAGAGTTAGCTCCTACGAGCAGTACTTC. Its translation is CASSLRVSSYEQYF.

There are many counts of this clonotype. This chain links TRBV10-3 with TRBJ2-2; no clear D gene. With 6 bases removed from V and 3 bases from J, the gap between germline ends came to 8 bases. The CDR3 is 13 amino acids. Per germline, CDR1 ENHRY and CDR2 SYGVKD. CDR3: CAIRAYHTGELFF. As DNA, the CDR3 is TGTGCCATCAGGGCTTACCACACCGGGGAGCTGTTTTTT.

A note on this clonotype: The CDR3 does not close with the conserved phenylalanine or tryptophan, likely indicating a read error. This chain joins TRBV12-3 or TRBV12-4 and TRBJ2-3; D gene unclear. V was clipped by 2 bases and J by 5 bases, with 11 bases between them. The CDR3 is 14 amino acids. The CDR3: CASSLQDGIDTQYI. The CDR3 region has the DNA TGTGCCAGCAGTTTACAGGACGGCATAGATACGCAGTATATT.

This clonotype was observed a few times. Relative to the germline gene, one junction end is altered; a read error may explain this. V is TRBV10-2 and J is TRBJ2-7; D unresolved. The CDR3 runs 14 residues. The germline gives CDR1 WSHSY, CDR2 SAAADI. The CDR3 spells CASTAQDPPYGQYF. The CDR3 DNA reads TGCGCCAGCACTGCTCAGGATCCCCCCTACGGGCAGTACTTC.

This clonotype showed up just a few times. This chain joins TRBV6-2 or TRBV6-3 and TRBJ2-7; D assignment may be TRBD1 or TRBD2 (5 bases each). Germline V lookup: CDR1 MNHEY, CDR2 SVGEGT. This CDR3 spans 13 amino acids. V lost 2 bases and J 2 bases, leaving 7 bases between the germline ends. In DNA form, the CDR3 reads TGTGCCAGCAGTTACCGGGGCCCCTACGAGCAGTACTTC. Its protein product is CASSYRGPYEQYF.

V is TRBV3-1 and J is TRBJ2-2; D is undetermined. There are 14 residues in the CDR3. In germline, CDR1 is LGHDT, CDR2 YNNKEL (reference sequence). The ends were cut back, 1 base at V and 5 bases at J, with 8 bases in the middle. This CDR3 is CASSQVSHTGELFF. CDR3 DNA: TGTGCCAGCAGCCAAGTGTCACATACCGGGGAGCTGTTTTTT.

As regards this clonotype: A much more abundant neighbour one base away suggests this may be a read error. The chain has TRBV20-1 and TRBJ2-3, with 8 bases that match TRBD2. This CDR3 is 14 amino acids long. Germline loops: CDR1 DFQATT, CDR2 SNEGSKA (reference sequence). CDR3 bases: TGCAGTGCTACTAGCGGGTTTAGCATAGATACGCAGTATTTT. This gives the protein CSATSGFSIDTQYF.

Regarding this clonotype: One end of the junction is discordant with germline, which a read error may explain. V gene TRBV5-4 combines with J gene TRBJ1-1; TRBD1 might be the D (5 bases). This CDR3 has 14 amino acids. CDR1 is SGHNT, CDR2 YYREEE, per germline (reference sequence). Here the CDR3 DNA reads TGTGCCAGCAGCGGAGGGGACCGGAACATTGAAGCTTTCTTT. Translated, it gives CASSGGDRNIEAFF.

To note about this clonotype: At one end, the junction sequence differs from germline, possibly due to a read error. The J gene is TRBJ1-5, the V gene TRBV4-2; possible D gene TRBD1, 6 bases. Germline CDR1 and CDR2: LGHNA and YNFKEQ. The CDR3 runs to 15 residues. CDR3 residues: CASSPGGGDNQPLHF. The CDR3 nucleotides are TGCGCCAGCAGCCCTGGAGGGGGTGACAATCAGCCCCTGCATTTT.

The CDR3: CSVGWGDTEAFF. In DNA, the CDR3 is TGCAGCGTTGGTTGGGGGGATACTGAAGCTTTCTTT. The V gene is TRBV29-1, the J gene TRBJ1-1; D may be TRBD1 (5 bases). Germline CDR1 is SQVTM and CDR2 is ANQGSEA. The germline V and J ends were trimmed by 4 bases and 5 bases, with 11 bases remaining between them. CDR3 length equals 12 residues.

To note about this clonotype: Germline and junction disagree at one end, which may indicate a read error. Here the CDR3 DNA reads TGTGCCAGCAGCCAAGAGCAGGCGTCGAAAACTGATGCTTTCTTT. Encoded protein: CASSQEQASKTDAFF. The V gene is TRBV4-2, the J gene TRBJ1-1; D gene uncertain. Germline assignment: CDR1 LGHNA and CDR2 YNFKEQ. The CDR3 consists of 15 residues.